The next 32 T cell receptor beta chains were all read from a single sample in a study of T cells expressing NK-cell markers. TCRdb re-called the 5' RACE reads and shows each CDR3 protein once, DNA omitted. Its clone listing holds about 440,000 distinct CDR3 sequences. The sample taken for sequencing was blood T cells: a sorted CD56 or NKG2C T cell subset, CD4+ or CD8+ T cells, or bulk PBMC T cells (not recorded which). These receptors were taken from a woman between 18 and 70 years old in good health.

The rearrangement uses TRBV2 and TRBJ1-4; TCRdb gives TRBD1 as the D gene, but with no DNA this cannot be confirmed. CDR3 length: 15 residues. From germline, CDR1 is SNHLY and CDR2 FYNNEI. The CDR3 loop is CASTSRERANEKLFF.

V gene TRBV15 combines with J gene TRBJ2-4; the D call of TRBD1 rests on TCRdb alone, since no DNA is present to check it. Germline CDR1 reads LNHNV; CDR2 reads YYDKDF (reference sequence). CDR3 length equals 14 residues. The CDR3 sequence: CATSRVQGGNIQYF.

CDR3 region: CANPKRGRGTTYNEQFF. The chain joins TRBV6-2 or TRBV6-3 to TRBJ2-1; no DNA is available, so the TRBD1 call from TCRdb remains unchecked. Germline V gene data show CDR1 as MNHEY and CDR2 as SVGEGT. This CDR3 has 17 amino acids.

The gene calls are TRBV12-3 or TRBV12-4 and TRBJ2-2; the D call from TCRdb, TRBD1, cannot be confirmed without DNA. This CDR3 comprises 15 residues. The CDR3: CASSTGQGNTGELFF.

The V and J genes are TRBV20-1 and TRBJ2-3; the D gene TCRdb calls, TRBD1, cannot be checked with no DNA. Looked up from germline, CDR1 is DFQATT and CDR2 is SNEGSKA (reference sequence). CDR3 length equals 13 residues. The CDR3 sequence is CSGEQGVTDTQYF.

V usage is TRBV20-1 and J usage is TRBJ2-1; the D gene TCRdb calls, TRBD2, cannot be checked with no DNA. The CDR3 runs to 14 residues. Germline lookup yields CDR1 DFQATT and CDR2 SNEGSKA (reference sequence). The CDR3 reads CSAPVSGGVNEQFF.

The chain links TRBV12-3 or TRBV12-4 to TRBJ2-6; the TRBD1 assignment by TCRdb is unverifiable without DNA. The CDR3 spans 18 residues. Here the CDR3 reads CASSLLGASVSGANVLTF.

The chain carries TRBV3-1 and TRBJ2-3; as DNA is missing, the TRBD2 call by TCRdb cannot be tested. Germline values: CDR1 LGHDT, CDR2 YNNKEL (reference sequence). The CDR3 runs 16 residues. CDR3 amino acids: CASTLAGVRLTDTQYF.

This rearrangement joins TRBV20-1 to TRBJ2-4. Germline CDR1 reads DFQATT; CDR2 reads SNEGSKA (reference sequence). The CDR3 extends over 15 amino acids. Here the CDR3 reads CSARDQALAKNIQYF.

V gene TRBV12-3 or TRBV12-4 combines with J gene TRBJ1-1. This CDR3 region has 14 residues. CDR3 sequence reads: CASKWADMNTEAFF.

The CDR3 protein is CAWSVPGRGFF. The genes are TRBV30 and TRBJ2-1. The CDR3 consists of 11 residues. Per germline, CDR1 GTSNPN and CDR2 SVGIG (reference sequence). The whole variable domain, filled in from reference TRBV30 and TRBJ2-1, reads SQTIHQWPATLVQPVGSPLSLECTVEGTSNPNLYWYRQAAGRGLQLLFYSVGIGQISSEVPQNLSASRPQDRQFILSSKKLLLSDSGFYLCAWSVPGRGFFGPGTRLTVL.

V and J are TRBV6-2 or TRBV6-3 and TRBJ2-2. There are 13 residues in the CDR3. The germline V gene has CDR1 MNHEY and CDR2 SVGEGT. Here the CDR3 reads CASSQSSTGELFF.

The chain is built from TRBV29-1 and TRBJ2-5; TCRdb designates TRBD1, a call that cannot be tested without DNA. The CDR3 has 16 residues. Germline values: CDR1 SQVTM, CDR2 ANQGSEA. The CDR3 spells CSVESTGTGFRETQYF.

The chain combines TRBV6-1 with TRBJ2-3; TCRdb's D gene call, TRBD2, goes unchecked for lack of DNA. Germline values: CDR1 MNHNS, CDR2 SASEGT. This CDR3 is 14 amino acids long. The CDR3 sequence is CVSSLAGGLDTQYF.

J is TRBJ2-3 and V is TRBV9. In germline, CDR1 is SGDLS, CDR2 YYNGEE. The CDR3 sequence is 15 residues long. CDR3: CASSVELARTDTQYF.

This CDR3 reads CASGLGGHYGYTF. The chain is built from TRBV12-5 and TRBJ1-2; as DNA is missing, the TRBD1 call by TCRdb cannot be tested. Germline V CDR1 and CDR2: LGHNT, FRNRAP. The CDR3 loop spans 13 amino acids.

This chain joins TRBV27 and TRBJ2-7. The CDR3 loop spans 14 amino acids. CDR1 is MNHEY and CDR2 is SMNVEV in the germline V gene (reference sequence). The CDR3 loop reads CASSLLDSFYEQYF.

The J gene is TRBJ1-3, the V gene TRBV7-6. The germline V gene has CDR1 SGHVS and CDR2 FNYEAQ. The CDR3 runs to 16 residues. CDR3 sequence reads: CASSPAERSSGNTIYF.

The V gene is TRBV7-3, the J gene TRBJ1-1. Germline lookup yields CDR1 SGHTA and CDR2 FQGTGA. The CDR3 is 16 residues long. CDR3 amino acids: CASSLDRGYSRTEAFF.

J is TRBJ2-1 and V is TRBV7-9. CDR1 is SEHNR, CDR2 FQNEAQ, per germline (reference sequence). The CDR3 contains 12 residues. The CDR3 loop reads CASLGKVDEQFF.

The chain joins TRBV12-3 or TRBV12-4 to TRBJ1-6. The CDR3 spans 15 residues. The CDR3 spells CASSLGGRLGSPLHF.

The rearrangement joins TRBV6-2 or TRBV6-3 to TRBJ2-1; TCRdb's assignment of TRBD2 cannot be checked, as there is no DNA. This CDR3 is 15 amino acids long. Germline loops: CDR1 MNHEY, CDR2 SVGEGT. Here the CDR3 reads CASSYTLAGGQEQFF.

The V call is TRBV5-4, the J call TRBJ1-1; TCRdb selects TRBD1, and the lack of DNA leaves this call unchecked. The CDR3 is 14 amino acids. Per germline, CDR1 SGHNT and CDR2 YYREEE (reference sequence). The CDR3 loop reads CASSATGEGTEAFF. Together with reference TRBV5-4 and TRBJ1-1, the CDR3 gives the full variable domain: ETGVTQSPTHLIKTRGQQVTLRCSSQSGHNTVSWYQQALGQGPQFIFQYYREEENGRGNFPPRFSGLQFPNYSSELNVNALELDDSALYLCASSATGEGTEAFFGQGTRLTVV.

The chain is built from TRBV7-6 and TRBJ2-1; absent DNA, TCRdb's TRBD2 call cannot be checked. Germline assignment: CDR1 SGHVS and CDR2 FNYEAQ. The CDR3 sequence is 17 residues long. This chain's CDR3 is CASSFTSGGYAYNEQFF.

The J gene is TRBJ2-1, the V gene TRBV9; without DNA, the TCRdb call of TRBD2 cannot be checked. The CDR3 has 16 amino acids. In germline, CDR1 is SGDLS, CDR2 YYNGEE. CDR3 sequence: CASSVGSTRPGNEQFF.

This chain's CDR3 is CSAVDSNTEAFF. The chain carries TRBV20-1 and TRBJ1-1. CDR3 length equals 12 residues. Germline CDR1 and CDR2: DFQATT and SNEGSKA (reference sequence).

V is TRBV4-2 and J is TRBJ1-1; the D call of TRBD1 rests on TCRdb alone, since no DNA is present to check it. There are 14 residues in the CDR3. Germline V gene sequence: CDR1 LGHNA, CDR2 YNFKEQ. The CDR3 protein is CASSGDSRNTEAFF.

This rearrangement joins TRBV20-1 to TRBJ2-1; with no DNA, the TCRdb D assignment of TRBD2 cannot be verified. CDR3 length: 12 amino acids. CDR1 and CDR2 from the germline V gene are DFQATT and SNEGSKA (reference sequence). CDR3 sequence reads: CSAGLSVNEQFF.

The rearrangement links TRBV5-1 to TRBJ2-1; TCRdb reports TRBD1, a call that lacks DNA to check it against. This CDR3 has 12 residues. CDR1 is SGHRS, CDR2 YFSETQ, per germline. This CDR3 is CASSLDWGEQFF.

The chain carries TRBV20-1 and TRBJ2-1; the D call from TCRdb, TRBD2, cannot be confirmed without DNA. This CDR3 comprises 15 residues. Per germline, CDR1 DFQATT and CDR2 SNEGSKA (reference sequence). This CDR3 is CSAPQRSGGANEQFF.

The V and J genes are TRBV6-1 and TRBJ2-7; TCRdb's D gene call, TRBD1, goes unchecked for lack of DNA. CDR3 size: 15 residues. Germline loops: CDR1 MNHNS, CDR2 SASEGT. CDR3 sequence reads: CATKQTGQVLAEQYF.

The rearrangement links TRBV29-1 to TRBJ2-5; TCRdb's assignment of TRBD2 cannot be checked, as there is no DNA. In germline, CDR1 is SQVTM, CDR2 ANQGSEA. This CDR3 region has 13 residues. The CDR3: CSVARTYEETQYF.